The 16 T cell receptor beta chains below all came from one sample that was sequenced in a study of blood T cells in healthy people across ages. Alongside a J-beta primer mix, a sample-barcoded 5' primer served in a second PCR lasting about 7 to 12 cycles. TCRdb re-called the 5' RACE reads through MiXCR, storing one row per CDR3 protein. The table lists roughly 680,000 distinct CDR3 sequences, over 40% of them singletons, with around an eighth in the top ten. Sequences were obtained from blood. The receptors were gathered from an elderly woman in good health.

The CDR3: CSVGPGGAAYGYTF. The CDR3 DNA reads as TGCAGCGTTGGCCCGGGGGGGGCGGCCTATGGCTACACCTTC. The rearrangement links TRBV29-1 to TRBJ1-2; tentative D call: TRBD1 (6 bases). Germline V gene data show CDR1 as SQVTM and CDR2 as ANQGSEA. The CDR3 has 14 residues. The germline V and J ends were trimmed by 4 bases and 4 bases, with 16 bases remaining between them.

This clonotype was seen repeatedly, ten times or more. V is TRBV20-1 and J is TRBJ2-7; D is unresolved. There are 12 residues in the CDR3. CDR1 and CDR2 from the germline V gene are DFQATT and SNEGSKA (reference sequence). Trimming pared 0 bases from V and 4 bases from J, leaving 7 bases between. The CDR3 region is CSARDDGYEQYF. In nucleotides, the CDR3 is TGCAGTGCTAGAGATGATGGATACGAGCAGTACTTC.

The chain couples TRBV20-1 to TRBJ2-1; 10 bases fit TRBD2. Trimming cost V 1 base and J 8 bases; bases outside gene matches: 8. The CDR3 has 15 residues. CDR1 and CDR2 (germline): DFQATT, SNEGSKA (reference sequence). CDR3 bases: TGCAGTGCTAGAGCTTTAGCGGGAGGAGGCTATGAGCAGTTCTTC. This encodes CSARALAGGGYEQFF.

The gene calls are TRBV12-3 or TRBV12-4 and TRBJ2-5, with D maybe TRBD2 (5 bases). The end of the DNA is better explained by TRBJ2-7, so the J call may be wrong. CDR3 size: 13 residues. The chain's CDR3 is CASSRGQADEQYF. The CDR3 DNA sequence: TGTGCCAGCAGTAGAGGGCAAGCCGACGAGCAGTACTTC.

This clonotype was counted a few times. V gene TRBV3-1 combines with J gene TRBJ1-6; D uncertain. Germline lookup yields CDR1 LGHDT and CDR2 YNNKEL (reference sequence). The CDR3 extends over 12 amino acids. V gave up 3 bases and J gave up 16 bases, with 13 bases separating them. CDR3 loop: CASSQDDTGLHF. The CDR3 region has the DNA TGTGCCAGCAGCCAGGATGACACTGGGCTCCACTTT.

Worth noting for this clonotype: A junction end diverges from the germline sequence, so it may reflect a read error. V usage is TRBV4-2 and J usage is TRBJ2-1, with 8 bases lining up with TRBD1. CDR1 is LGHNA, CDR2 YNFKEQ, per germline. There are 14 residues in the CDR3. The CDR3 sequence: CASSRTGSSNEQFF. The DNA for the CDR3 is TGTGCCAGCAGCCGGACAGGGTCCTCCAATGAGCAGTTCTTC.

Note on this clonotype: A much larger clone lies one base from this, so it may be a read error. The chain links TRBV28 to TRBJ2-7; unclear D gene. The germline V gene has CDR1 MDHEN and CDR2 SYDVKM. The CDR3 covers 17 residues. The CDR3 bases are TGTGCCGGCAGTTTAATTTTTAGTAGGGAAGGGTCCTACGAGCAGTACTTC. It codes for CAGSLIFSREGSYEQYF.

This clonotype was picked up many times. The rearrangement links TRBV18 to TRBJ1-2; a possible D gene is TRBD1 (5 bases). The CDR3 is made up of 16 amino acids. Trimming left V 3 bases short and J 4 bases short, with 18 bases between. Germline CDR1 and CDR2: KGHSH and LQKENI. The CDR3 DNA reads TGTGCCAGCTCACCGAGTTACGGTACAGGAACCTATGGCTACACCTTC. This translates into CASSPSYGTGTYGYTF. Full variable domain (outside the CDR3, taken from reference TRBV18 and TRBJ1-2): NAGVMQNPRHLVRRRGQEARLRCSPMKGHSHVYWYRQLPEEGLKFMVYLQKENIIDESGMPKERFSAEFPKEGPSILRIQQVVRGDSAAYFCASSPSYGTGTYGYTFGSGTRLTVV.

In its sample, this clonotype was seen many times. The rearrangement uses TRBV29-1 and TRBJ1-5; D call uncertain. Looked up from germline, CDR1 is SQVTM and CDR2 is ANQGSEA. The CDR3 length is 13 residues. Trimming left V 4 bases short and J 0 bases short, with 7 bases between. This CDR3 reads CSVGGNSNQPQHF. The DNA for the CDR3 is TGCAGCGTTGGAGGGAATAGCAATCAGCCCCAGCATTTT.

This clonotype has more than one count but fewer than ten. This chain links TRBV9 with TRBJ2-1; D gene unclear. The better agreement between TRBJ2-7 and the DNA end casts doubt on the J call. CDR3 length equals 13 residues. Germline V gives CDR1 SGDLS, CDR2 YYNGEE. The CDR3 DNA reads as TGTGCCAGCAGCGTAACTACCTACAATGAGCAGTACTTC. Encoded protein: CASSVTTYNEQYF.

V and J are TRBV12-5 and TRBJ2-5; the D is unclear. The V and J ends lost 4 bases and 5 bases respectively, with 14 bases between them. CDR3 length: 14 amino acids. Germline V gives CDR1 LGHNT, CDR2 FRNRAP. The CDR3 DNA is TGTGCTAGTGGTTCCCCGACCGATATCGAGACCCAGTACTTC. Translated: CASGSPTDIETQYF. Drawing the rest from reference TRBV12-5 and TRBJ2-5, the complete variable domain is DARVTQTPRHKVTEMGQEVTMRCQPILGHNTVFWYRQTMMQGLELLAYFRNRAPLDDSGMPKDRFSAEMPDATLATLKIQPSEPRDSAVYFCASGSPTDIETQYFGPGTRLLVL.

This clonotype is a singleton in its sample. In DNA form, the CDR3 reads TGCGCCAGCAGTGAGAGGGGATACAATCAGCCCCAGCATTTT. Translation: CASSERGYNQPQHF. The rearrangement links TRBV10-2 to TRBJ1-5; D possibly corresponds to TRBD1 (5 bases). Germline CDR1 is WSHSY and CDR2 is SAAADI. Trimming took 2 bases from V and 3 from J, leaving 8 bases between them. The length of the CDR3 is 14 residues.

The table lists this clonotype with a few counts. The V call is TRBV28, the J call TRBJ2-2, with TRBD1 matching 8 bases. V lost 2 bases, J lost 5 bases, and 4 bases stayed unmatched. The CDR3 covers 15 residues. Germline CDR1 MDHEN, CDR2 SYDVKM. CDR3 nucleotides: TGTGCCAGCAGTTTACTGCAGGGGGCTACCGGGGAGCTGTTTTTT. Translated: CASSLLQGATGELFF.

This chain uses TRBV6-6 with TRBJ2-7; D uncertain. Deletions cut 8 bases from V and 4 bases from J, with 12 bases between. The CDR3 extends over 12 amino acids. Germline V lookup: CDR1 MNHNY, CDR2 SVGAGI (reference sequence). Written as DNA, the CDR3 is TGTGCCAGCCCTAGATGTAAATACGAGCAGTACTTC. Its translation is CASPRCKYEQYF.

In its sample, this clonotype was seen many times. The V and J genes are TRBV12-3 or TRBV12-4 and TRBJ2-3, with D hard to call. Trimming took off 1 base at V and 2 bases at J, with 7 bases between the two ends. CDR3 length: 14 residues. CDR3 coding DNA: TGTGCCAGCAGTTTAGACCCCCCCACAGATACGCAGTATTTT. Amino acid sequence: CASSLDPPTDTQYF.

The gene calls are TRBV7-2 and TRBJ1-2, with TRBD1 matching 7 bases. The junction had 7 bases not matched to a gene; V was cut back by 5 bases and J by 4 bases. CDR3 length: 14 residues. Germline CDR1 reads SGHTA; CDR2 reads FQGNSA. DNA for the CDR3: TGTGCCAGCAGCGCAACCCGGGACAGCTATGGCTACACCTTC. Translation: CASSATRDSYGYTF.